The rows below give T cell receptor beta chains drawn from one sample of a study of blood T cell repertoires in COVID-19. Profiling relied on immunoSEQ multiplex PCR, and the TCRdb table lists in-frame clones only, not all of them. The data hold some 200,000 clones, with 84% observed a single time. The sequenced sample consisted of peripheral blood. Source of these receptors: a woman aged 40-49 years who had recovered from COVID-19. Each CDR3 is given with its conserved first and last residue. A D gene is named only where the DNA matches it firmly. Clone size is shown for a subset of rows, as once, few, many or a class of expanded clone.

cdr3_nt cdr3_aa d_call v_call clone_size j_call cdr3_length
TGTGCCAGCAGCTTAGGTAGGACAGGGTCCACAGATACGCAGTATTTT CASSLGRTGSTDTQYF TRBD1 TRBV11-3 . TRBJ2-3 16
TGTGCCAGCAGCCCCCAATTTGAAGCTTTCTTT CASSPQFEAFF . TRBV7-6 . TRBJ1-1 11
TGTGCCAGCAGTTTTGGTGACAGGGGGCCCTACGAGCAGTACTTC CASSFGDRGPYEQYF TRBD1 TRBV28 . TRBJ2-7 15
TGTGCCAGCAGCTTGGCAGGGGGCATCTACGAGCAGTACTTC CASSLAGGIYEQYF TRBD1 TRBV11-3 . TRBJ2-7 14
TGTGCCAGCAGCCAAGAGGGACAGGGGGGAAACACCATATATTTT CASSQEGQGGNTIYF TRBD1 TRBV4-2 few TRBJ1-3 15
TGTGCCTGGAGCCCTCGGAATGAGCAGTTCTTC CAWSPRNEQFF . TRBV30 few TRBJ2-1 11
TGTGCCAGCAGCTTAGGGGCCTCCCTCTCTGAAGCTTTCTTT CASSLGASLSEAFF . TRBV7-9 . TRBJ1-1 14
TGTGCCAGCACCGGCGTAGCGGGGGGGCCTTCCGGGGAGCTGTTTTTT CASTGVAGGPSGELFF TRBD2 TRBV4-2 . TRBJ2-2 16
TGTGCCTGGACCTCCGGACTGACCACCGGGGAGCTGTTTTTT CAWTSGLTTGELFF . TRBV30 . TRBJ2-2 14
TGTGCCAGCAGTTACGGGAGGGGCCGCACCATTAACTATGGCTACACCTTC CASSYGRGRTINYGYTF . TRBV6-2/TRBV6-3 . TRBJ1-2 17
TGTGCCAGCAGCCTAGGGGTGGGCAATCAGCCCCAGCATTTT CASSLGVGNQPQHF . TRBV6-1 . TRBJ1-5 14
TGTGCCTGGACGATTTTGACAGGGACCACTGAAGCTTTCTTT CAWTILTGTTEAFF TRBD1 TRBV30 . TRBJ1-1 14
TGTGCCTGGAGTGTAGTGGAGGATCAGCCCCAGCATTTT CAWSVVEDQPQHF . TRBV30 . TRBJ1-5 13
TGTGCCACCAGCAGAGGGGGCCAGGGTGGCACTGAAGCTTTCTTT CATSRGGQGGTEAFF . TRBV15 . TRBJ1-1 15
TGTGCCAGTAGTATCGGGACTAGCGGAGGCGATGAGCAGTTCTTC CASSIGTSGGDEQFF TRBD2 TRBV19 . TRBJ2-1 15
TGTGCCAGCTCCGAAAACCAGGGAGGGGAGACCCAGTACTTC CASSENQGGETQYF TRBD2 TRBV18 . TRBJ2-5 14
TGCGCCAGCAGCCAATATAGCACAGATACGCAGTATTTT CASSQYSTDTQYF . TRBV4-3 . TRBJ2-3 13
TGTGCCAGTAATTCACCGGGACTAGCGGGGGGCGCAGATACGCAGTATTTT CASNSPGLAGGADTQYF TRBD2 TRBV19 . TRBJ2-3 17
TGTGCCAGCTCACCGGGGCGTTCCACTGAAGCTTTCTTT CASSPGRSTEAFF . TRBV18 . TRBJ1-1 13
TGTGCCACCTCCGGGACACGGCAAGAGACCCAGTACTTC CATSGTRQETQYF . TRBV7-9 . TRBJ2-5 13
TGCGCCAGCAGCCAAGGACAGGGTTGGTTTGGCTACACCTTC CASSQGQGWFGYTF TRBD1 TRBV4-3 . TRBJ1-2 14
TGTGCCAGCAGCTTAATAAGACAGGGGTCTTACAATGAGCAGTTCTTC CASSLIRQGSYNEQFF TRBD1 TRBV5-5 . TRBJ2-1 16
TGTGCCAGCACCTTAACAGCGGGGACCTACGAGCAGTACTTC CASTLTAGTYEQYF TRBD2 TRBV7-2 . TRBJ2-7 14
TGTGCCAGCTCACCATATATAAATAATTCACCCCTCCACTTT CASSPYINNSPLHF . TRBV18 . TRBJ1-6 14
TGTGCCACCAGCAGATCCCCGTCCGGGACAGGGGCTAAAGAGACCCAGTACTTC CATSRSPSGTGAKETQYF TRBD1 TRBV15 . TRBJ2-5 18
TGCGCCAGCAGCTTACTAGGGACAGGGCTAGATACGCAGTATTTT CASSLLGTGLDTQYF TRBD1 TRBV5-1 . TRBJ2-3 15
TGTGCCAGCAGTTACCCGGGACAGGGGGTTAATCGCTACACCTTC CASSYPGQGVNRYTF TRBD1 TRBV6-5 . TRBJ1-2 15
TGTGCCAGCAGCCAACGGGTGACGGGGGATACAGATACGCAGTATTTT CASSQRVTGDTDTQYF . TRBV3-1/TRBV3-2 . TRBJ2-3 16
TGTGCCAGCAGTCCGGGGACAGCCACTGAAGCTTTCTTT CASSPGTATEAFF TRBD1 TRBV12-3/TRBV12-4 . TRBJ1-1 13
TGTGCCAGCAGCGCGTCAGGGGGCTCTGGAAACACCATATATTTT CASSASGGSGNTIYF TRBD1 TRBV3-1/TRBV3-2 . TRBJ1-3 15
TGTGCTAGTGGTTTGGACAGGGTGGGCACTGAAGCTTTCTTT CASGLDRVGTEAFF . TRBV12-5 once TRBJ1-1 14
TGTGCCAGCAGGAAGGACAGGCGGGCCTACACTGAGGCTTTCTTT CASRKDRRAYTEAFF TRBD1 TRBV6-5 . TRBJ1-1 15
TGTGCCAGCAGCATAGCCGGGACAGTCGGAGAGACCCAGTACTTC CASSIAGTVGETQYF TRBD1 TRBV5-4 . TRBJ2-5 15
TGCGCCAGCAGCTCAGGGACTGTCACAGATACGCAGTATTTT CASSSGTVTDTQYF . TRBV5-1 once TRBJ2-3 14
TGTGCCAGCCTATTTCTAGGCACAGATACGCAGTATTTT CASLFLGTDTQYF . TRBV12-3/TRBV12-4 . TRBJ2-3 13
TGTGCCAGCACCTCGGACAGGGCAGATGAGCAGTTCTTC CASTSDRADEQFF TRBD1 TRBV2 . TRBJ2-1 13
TGTGCCAGCAGCGCCCGTAAGAGCGGGGGGGACAATGAGCAGTTCTTC CASSARKSGGDNEQFF TRBD2 TRBV7-9 . TRBJ2-1 16
TGCGCCAGCAGCCACTCCGACAAAAGTGGTGGAAACACCATATATTTT CASSHSDKSGGNTIYF . TRBV5-1 few TRBJ1-3 16
TGTGCCAGCAGTTTGCGGCCGAACACCGGGGAGCTGTTTTTT CASSLRPNTGELFF . TRBV28 . TRBJ2-2 14
TGCAGTGCTAGTCTAGCGGGGGGGCCCCAAGAGACCCAGTACTTC CSASLAGGPQETQYF TRBD2 TRBV20-1 once TRBJ2-5 15
TGTGCCAGCAGCACCTCTAGCGGGGGCGGGGAGACCCAGTACTTC CASSTSSGGGETQYF TRBD2 TRBV7-8 . TRBJ2-5 15
TGTGCCAGCAGCTTAGCATCAACGGGGACTGAAGCTTTCTTT CASSLASTGTEAFF . TRBV11-1 . TRBJ1-1 14
TGTGCCAGTACCCCCGGGACAGGGGTAAGAAATGGCTACACCTTC CASTPGTGVRNGYTF TRBD1 TRBV19 . TRBJ1-2 15
TGTGCCAGCAGCTTGAATGGGCAGGTGGAAGAGACCCAGTACTTC CASSLNGQVEETQYF . TRBV5-6 . TRBJ2-5 15
TGTGCCAGCAGTATGAGCGGGTTACCCTCTGGAAACACCATATATTTT CASSMSGLPSGNTIYF . TRBV27 few TRBJ1-3 16
TGTGCCAGCAGTAGGACAGGGCTAGGGTACAATGAGCAGTTCTTC CASSRTGLGYNEQFF TRBD1 TRBV6-5 . TRBJ2-1 15
TGTGCCAGAAGCCCTAGCCCCGGACAGTTTAATCAGCCCCAGCATTTT CARSPSPGQFNQPQHF . TRBV7-5 . TRBJ1-5 16